Presented here are 23 T cell receptor beta chains from one specimen sequenced in a study of blood T cell repertoires in COVID-19 (TCRdb year 2020). The library came from the immunoSEQ multiplex PCR assay. The table was pulled from immuneACCESS by TCRdb, which kept in-frame rearrangements only. Such tables lose some clones; where checked, under half of the loss comes from unresolved V genes, and the rest has no known cause. Here the sample has 53,000 or so clones; about nine tenths occur a single time. The ten largest account for 6.2% of the sample. Sequencing input: peripheral blood. Receptors were obtained from a middle-aged man with acute or convalescent COVID-19.

DNA for the CDR3: TGTGCCACCAGTGACGCCGGGACAGGGAGTCAGCCCCAGCATTTT. This encodes CATSDAGTGSQPQHF. The chain carries TRBV24-1 and TRBJ1-5, with 9 bases aligning to TRBD1. CDR3 length: 15 amino acids. Trimming removed 4 bases from V and 6 bases from J; junction bases left unmatched: 6. Germline V CDR1 and CDR2: KGHDR, SFDVKD.

This chain connects TRBV25-1 to TRBJ2-3, with D maybe TRBD2 (6 bases). The CDR3 sequence is 13 residues long. CDR1 and CDR2 from the germline V gene are MGHDK and SYGVNS. Trimming removed 10 bases at V and 5 bases at J, with 16 bases between. The CDR3 sequence is CATSPGVEDTQYF. In nucleotides, the CDR3 is TGTGCCACCTCACCGGGGGTGGAAGATACGCAGTATTTT. The complete variable domain, with remaining parts taken from reference TRBV25-1 and TRBJ2-3, reads EADIYQTPRYLVIGTGKKITLECSQTMGHDKMYWYQQDPGMELHLIHYSYGVNSTEKGDLSSESTVSRIRTEHFPLTLESARPSHTSQYLCATSPGVEDTQYFGPGTRLTVL.

This clone has more than one count but fewer than ten. The J gene is TRBJ1-2, the V gene TRBV2; D might be TRBD1 (5 bases). The CDR3 totals 12 residues. Germline CDR1 and CDR2: SNHLY and FYNNEI. Trimming left V 7 bases short and J 5 bases short, with 11 bases between. CDR3 in amino acids: CASMGRLYGYTF. As DNA, the CDR3 is TGTGCCAGCATGGGGCGTCTTTATGGCTACACCTTC.

The rearrangement links TRBV5-4 to TRBJ1-3; TRBD1 agrees at 10 bases. Germline trimming cut 2 bases from V and 4 bases from J; bases unmatched to any gene: 6. CDR3 length: 16 residues. Germline V CDR1 and CDR2: SGHNT, YYREEE (reference sequence). The chain's CDR3 is CASSFGQGVAGNTIYF. CDR3 coding DNA: TGTGCCAGCAGCTTCGGACAGGGGGTTGCCGGAAACACCATATATTTT.

The chain recombines TRBV30 with TRBJ1-5; D is perhaps TRBD1 (6 bases). Trimming pared 0 bases from V and 6 bases from J, leaving 12 bases between. Germline values: CDR1 GTSNPN, CDR2 SVGIG (reference sequence). The CDR3 consists of 14 residues. CDR3 residues: CAWSVSGAGQPQHF. The CDR3 DNA sequence: TGTGCCTGGAGTGTATCAGGGGCGGGTCAGCCCCAGCATTTT.

V gene TRBV3-1 (or the pseudogene TRBV3-2) combines with J gene TRBJ2-1, with 7 bases fitting TRBD2. Looked up from germline, CDR1 is LGHDT and CDR2 is YNNKEL (reference sequence). Trimming removed 8 bases from V and 10 bases from J; junction bases left unmatched: 11. The CDR3 is 13 amino acids. The CDR3 bases are TGTGCCAGCGATAAGGCAGGGAGGGGCGAGCAGTTCTTC. As protein: CASDKAGRGEQFF.

The CDR3 protein is CASIQGSGSGDTQYF. Here the CDR3 DNA reads TGTGCCAGCATCCAGGGTAGCGGGAGTGGCGATACGCAGTATTTT. V gene TRBV2 combines with J gene TRBJ2-3, with 9 bases matching TRBD2. The CDR3 spans 15 residues. Trimming removed 7 bases from V and 6 bases from J; junction bases left unmatched: 11. CDR1 is SNHLY and CDR2 is FYNNEI in the germline V gene.

By sample share, this clone is medium-sized. This chain uses TRBV5-1 with TRBJ1-6, with D perhaps TRBD1 (6 bases). This CDR3 region has 14 residues. Per germline, CDR1 SGHRS and CDR2 YFSETQ. V was trimmed by 1 base and J by 8 bases, leaving 10 bases between them. CDR3 DNA: TGCGCCAGCAGCTTGACAGGGCCTGATTCACCCCTCCACTTT. Protein product: CASSLTGPDSPLHF.

This clone was counted once. The chain uses TRBV19 and TRBJ2-2; maybe TRBD2 (6 bases). Germline loops: CDR1 LNHDA, CDR2 SQIVND (reference sequence). V shed 4 bases and J shed 10 bases, with 13 bases lying between them. The CDR3 is 13 residues long. This chain's CDR3 is CASSRRDSLELFF. The CDR3 DNA reads TGTGCCAGTAGTAGACGGGACTCCCTGGAGCTGTTTTTT.

V gene TRBV6-5 combines with J gene TRBJ1-2, with 10 bases aligning to TRBD1. Trimming cost V 4 bases and J 8 bases; bases outside gene matches: 10. CDR1 and CDR2 from the germline V gene are MNHEY and SVGAGI. The CDR3 is 15 residues long. The DNA for the CDR3 is TGTGCCAGCAGTTTTTCGACAGGGGGCCTGGGAGGCTACACCTTC. It encodes CASSFSTGGLGGYTF.

The sample holds one count of this clone. V gene TRBV5-4 combines with J gene TRBJ2-3; 13 bases are shared with TRBD2. Trimming at V came to 4 bases and at J to 3 bases, leaving 5 bases not matched to a gene. Per the germline V gene, CDR1 is SGHNT and CDR2 is YYREEE (reference sequence). The CDR3 is 16 residues long. CDR3 amino acids: CASSNAGLAGTDTQYF. The CDR3, as DNA: TGTGCCAGCAGCAATGCGGGACTAGCGGGAACAGATACGCAGTATTTT.

V gene TRBV5-1 combines with J gene TRBJ1-4, with 7 bases fitting TRBD1. Trimming took 4 bases from V and 0 from J; bases not matched to a gene: 3. The CDR3 runs to 15 residues. Germline CDR1 and CDR2: SGHRS and YFSETQ. The CDR3 loop reads CASSAQGATNEKLFF. In DNA form, the CDR3 reads TGCGCCAGCAGCGCCCAGGGGGCAACTAATGAAAAACTGTTTTTT.

This clone was picked up one time. This chain links TRBV5-4 with TRBJ2-7, with TRBD2 matching over 10 bases. The CDR3 runs to 15 residues. Germline V gene sequence: CDR1 SGHNT, CDR2 YYREEE (reference sequence). The V segment lost 4 bases and the J segment 0 bases; nucleotides outside the gene matches: 4. This CDR3 is CASSPGTSDSYEQYF. The CDR3 DNA reads as TGTGCCAGCAGCCCCGGGACTAGCGACTCCTACGAGCAGTACTTC.

The chain couples TRBV19 to TRBJ1-3; maybe TRBD1 (6 bases). V was shortened by 5 bases and J by 0 bases, with 8 bases between the two germline ends. This CDR3 has 14 amino acids. Germline V lookup: CDR1 LNHDA, CDR2 SQIVND (reference sequence). The CDR3 region is CASSSGASGNTIYF. CDR3 in DNA: TGTGCCAGTAGTTCAGGGGCCTCTGGAAACACCATATATTTT.

V is TRBV9 and J is TRBJ1-4, with 7 bases identical to TRBD1. There are 14 residues in the CDR3. V lost 5 bases, J lost 3 bases, and 4 bases stayed unmatched. Per the germline V gene, CDR1 is SGDLS and CDR2 is YYNGEE. CDR3 sequence (DNA): TGTGCCAGCAGGAGGGGACAGTCTAATGAAAAACTGTTTTTT. Amino acid sequence: CASRRGQSNEKLFF.

This clone was detected once. This sequence joins TRBV11-2 and TRBJ1-2, with D unclear. The CDR3 has 12 residues. CDR1 is SGHAT, CDR2 FQNNGV, per germline. The V and J ends lost 4 bases and 5 bases respectively, with 8 bases between them. The CDR3 DNA reads TGTGCCAGCAGCTCGAGAACTTATGGCTACACCTTC. Its protein is CASSSRTYGYTF.

The rearrangement joins TRBV27 to TRBJ2-1, with D perhaps TRBD1 (6 bases). Germline assignment: CDR1 MNHEY and CDR2 SMNVEV (reference sequence). The germline V and J ends were trimmed by 7 bases and 1 base, with 20 bases remaining between them. CDR3 length equals 17 residues. This chain's CDR3 is CASTGQEGVYSYNEQFF. For the CDR3, the DNA is TGTGCCAGCACGGGACAAGAGGGAGTTTATTCCTACAATGAGCAGTTCTTC.

This sequence joins TRBV7-9 and TRBJ2-3; TRBD2 matches at 11 bases. Germline V gene lookup returns CDR1 SEHNR and CDR2 FQNEAQ (reference sequence). With 6 bases clipped from V and 5 bases from J, the junction kept 16 bases outside the gene matches. The CDR3 consists of 18 residues. The CDR3: CASRGEAGKTSGIDTQYF. The CDR3 DNA reads TGTGCCAGCAGAGGCGAGGCAGGGAAGACTAGCGGGATAGATACGCAGTATTTT.

The chain employs TRBV9 and TRBJ2-1, with 9 bases aligning to TRBD2. The CDR3 consists of 16 residues. The germline V gene encodes CDR1 SGDLS and CDR2 YYNGEE. Unmatched junction bases numbered 3, after V lost 2 bases and J lost 0 bases. As DNA, the CDR3 is TGTGCCAGCAGCGTTAGCGGGGGTTCCTCCTACAATGAGCAGTTCTTC. It is translated as CASSVSGGSSYNEQFF.

The chain is built from TRBV19 and TRBJ2-3; 9 nucleotides match TRBD2. V was clipped by 5 bases and J by 6 bases; unmatched bases: 9. The germline V gene encodes CDR1 LNHDA and CDR2 SQIVND (reference sequence). This CDR3 contains 15 residues. The CDR3 bases are TGTGCCAGTAGTCAAACTAGCGGGTTTTCGGATACGCAGTATTTT. Protein product: CASSQTSGFSDTQYF.

The V gene is TRBV25-1, the J gene TRBJ1-1; D call uncertain. V was cut by 2 bases and J by 2 bases, with 9 bases left in between. This CDR3 has 14 amino acids. The germline V gene encodes CDR1 MGHDK and CDR2 SYGVNS. The chain's CDR3 is CASSENRANTEAFF. DNA of the CDR3: TGTGCCAGCAGTGAAAACAGAGCTAACACTGAAGCTTTCTTT.

V and J are TRBV25-1 and TRBJ1-4, with D perhaps TRBD1 (5 bases). V dropped 2 bases and J dropped 7 bases, with 11 bases sitting between them. Germline V CDR1 and CDR2: MGHDK, SYGVNS. The CDR3 is 14 amino acids. The DNA for the CDR3 is TGTGCCAGCAGTGAAGGGCAGGGCGGTGAAAAACTGTTTTTT. This translates into CASSEGQGGEKLFF.

The V and J genes are TRBV5-1 and TRBJ2-5, with 11 bases matching TRBD2. Germline CDR1 reads SGHRS; CDR2 reads YFSETQ. This CDR3 comprises 14 residues. Trimming removed 4 bases from V and 9 bases from J; junction bases left unmatched: 8. Here the CDR3 DNA reads TGCGCCAGCAGCGACGGGACTAGCGGAGGGGCCCAGTACTTC. Translating it yields CASSDGTSGGAQYF.